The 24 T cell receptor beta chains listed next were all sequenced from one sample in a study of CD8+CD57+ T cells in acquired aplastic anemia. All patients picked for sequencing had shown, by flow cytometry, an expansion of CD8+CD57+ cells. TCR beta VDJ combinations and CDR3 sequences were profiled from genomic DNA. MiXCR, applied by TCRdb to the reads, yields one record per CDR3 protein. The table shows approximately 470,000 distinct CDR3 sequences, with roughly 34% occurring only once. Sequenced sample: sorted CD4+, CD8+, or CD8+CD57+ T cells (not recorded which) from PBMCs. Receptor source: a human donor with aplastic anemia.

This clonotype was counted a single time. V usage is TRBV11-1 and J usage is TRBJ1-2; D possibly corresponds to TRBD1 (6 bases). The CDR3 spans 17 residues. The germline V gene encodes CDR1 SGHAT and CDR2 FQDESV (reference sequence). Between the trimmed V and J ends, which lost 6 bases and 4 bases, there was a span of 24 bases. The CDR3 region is CASSSTMGQEKAYGYTF. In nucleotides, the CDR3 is TGTGCCAGCAGTTCGACAATGGGACAAGAAAAGGCCTATGGCTACACCTTC.

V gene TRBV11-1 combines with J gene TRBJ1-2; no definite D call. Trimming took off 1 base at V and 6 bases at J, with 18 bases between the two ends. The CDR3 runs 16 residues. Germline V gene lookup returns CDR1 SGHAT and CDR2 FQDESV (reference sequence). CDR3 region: CASSLEVLHTGDGYTF. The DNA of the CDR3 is TGTGCCAGCAGCTTAGAGGTTTTACATACCGGCGATGGCTACACCTTC.

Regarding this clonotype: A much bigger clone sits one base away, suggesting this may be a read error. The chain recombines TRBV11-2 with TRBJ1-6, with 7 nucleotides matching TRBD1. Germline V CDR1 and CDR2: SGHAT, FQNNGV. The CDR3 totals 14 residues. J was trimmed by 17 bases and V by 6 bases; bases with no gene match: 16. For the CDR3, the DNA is TGTGCCAGCAGTCCTGGCAGGGGGGTTGGATCCTTCCACTTT. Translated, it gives CASSPGRGVGSFHF. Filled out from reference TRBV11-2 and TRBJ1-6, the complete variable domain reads EAGVAQSPRYKIIEKRQSVAFWCNPISGHATLYWYQQILGQGPKLLIQFQNNGVVDDSQLPKDRFSAERLKGVDSTLKIQPAKLEDSAVYLCASSPGRGVGSFHFGNGTRLTVT.

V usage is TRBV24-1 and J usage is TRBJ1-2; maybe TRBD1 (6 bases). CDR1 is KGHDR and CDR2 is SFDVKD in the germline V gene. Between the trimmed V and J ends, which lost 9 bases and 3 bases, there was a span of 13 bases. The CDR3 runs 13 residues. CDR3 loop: CATERGRYYGYTF. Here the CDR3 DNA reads TGTGCCACCGAGAGGGGGAGATACTATGGCTACACCTTC.

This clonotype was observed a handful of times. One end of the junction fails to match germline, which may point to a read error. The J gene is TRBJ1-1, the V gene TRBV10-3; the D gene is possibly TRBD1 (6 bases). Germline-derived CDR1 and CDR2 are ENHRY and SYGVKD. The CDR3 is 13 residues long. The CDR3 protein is CAIGRGVNTEAFF. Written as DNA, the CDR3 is TGTGCCATCGGCAGGGGCGTGAACACTGAGGCTTTCTTT.

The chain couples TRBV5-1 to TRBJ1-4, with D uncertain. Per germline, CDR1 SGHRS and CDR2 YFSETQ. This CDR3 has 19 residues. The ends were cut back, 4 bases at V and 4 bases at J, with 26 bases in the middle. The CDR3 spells CASSRKFSRETQNNEKLFF. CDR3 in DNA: TGCGCCAGCAGCCGGAAGTTCAGTCGTGAAACCCAAAATAATGAAAAACTGTTTTTT.

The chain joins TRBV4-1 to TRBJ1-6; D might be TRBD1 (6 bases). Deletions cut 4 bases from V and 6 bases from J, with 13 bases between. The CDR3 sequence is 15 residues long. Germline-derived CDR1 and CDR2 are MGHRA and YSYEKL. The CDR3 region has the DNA TGCGCCAGCAGCCGACAGACAGGAACTAATTCACCCCTCCACTTT. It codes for CASSRQTGTNSPLHF.

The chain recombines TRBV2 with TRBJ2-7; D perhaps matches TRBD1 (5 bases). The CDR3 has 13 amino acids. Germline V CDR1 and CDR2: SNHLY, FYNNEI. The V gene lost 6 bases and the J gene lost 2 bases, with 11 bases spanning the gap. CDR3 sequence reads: CASRAGHAYEQYF. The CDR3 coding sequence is TGTGCCAGCAGAGCTGGACATGCCTACGAGCAGTACTTC.

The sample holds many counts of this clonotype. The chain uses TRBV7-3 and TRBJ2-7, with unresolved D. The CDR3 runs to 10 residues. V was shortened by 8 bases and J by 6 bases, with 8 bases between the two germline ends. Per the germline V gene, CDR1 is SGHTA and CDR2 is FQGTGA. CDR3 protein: CASPRCEQYF. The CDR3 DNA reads TGTGCCAGCCCAAGGTGCGAGCAGTACTTC.

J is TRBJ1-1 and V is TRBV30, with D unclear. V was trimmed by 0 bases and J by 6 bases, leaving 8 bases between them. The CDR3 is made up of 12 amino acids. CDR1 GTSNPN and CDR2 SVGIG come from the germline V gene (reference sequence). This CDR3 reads CAWSVGVAEAFF. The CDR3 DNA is TGTGCCTGGAGTGTGGGTGTCGCTGAAGCTTTCTTT.

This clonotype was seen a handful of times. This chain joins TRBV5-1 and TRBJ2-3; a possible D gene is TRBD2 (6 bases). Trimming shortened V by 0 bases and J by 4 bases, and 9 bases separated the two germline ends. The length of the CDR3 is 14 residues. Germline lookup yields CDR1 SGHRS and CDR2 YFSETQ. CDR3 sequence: CASSLGDFPDTQYF. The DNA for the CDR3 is TGCGCCAGCAGCTTGGGGGACTTCCCAGATACGCAGTATTTT.

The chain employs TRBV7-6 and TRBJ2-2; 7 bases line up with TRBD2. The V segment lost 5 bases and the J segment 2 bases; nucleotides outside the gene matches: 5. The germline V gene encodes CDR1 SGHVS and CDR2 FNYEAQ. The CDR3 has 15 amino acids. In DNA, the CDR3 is TGTGCCAGCAGCCCCGGGACTAAAAACACCGGGGAGCTGTTTTTT. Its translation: CASSPGTKNTGELFF.

Here the CDR3 reads CASSQSEGTGGANVLTF. As DNA, the CDR3 is TGCGCCAGCAGCCAATCGGAGGGTACGGGTGGGGCCAACGTCCTGACTTTC. The rearrangement links TRBV4-3 to TRBJ2-6, with D possibly being TRBD2 (6 bases). With 2 bases removed from V and 3 bases from J, the gap between germline ends came to 14 bases. From germline, CDR1 is LGHNA and CDR2 YSLEER. The CDR3 spans 17 residues.

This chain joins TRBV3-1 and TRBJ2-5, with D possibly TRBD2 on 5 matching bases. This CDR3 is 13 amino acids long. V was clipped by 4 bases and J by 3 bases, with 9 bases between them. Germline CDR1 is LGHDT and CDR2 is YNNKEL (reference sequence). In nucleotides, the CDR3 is TGTGCCAGCAGCCTAGCAGCGGAAGAGACCCAGTACTTC. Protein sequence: CASSLAAEETQYF.

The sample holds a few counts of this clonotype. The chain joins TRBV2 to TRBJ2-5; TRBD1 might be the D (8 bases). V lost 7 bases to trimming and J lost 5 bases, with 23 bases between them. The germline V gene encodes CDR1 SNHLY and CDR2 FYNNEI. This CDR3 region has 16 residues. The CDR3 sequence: CASTQVTGGGRETQYF. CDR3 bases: TGTGCCAGCACCCAGGTTACAGGGGGAGGGCGGGAGACCCAGTACTTC.

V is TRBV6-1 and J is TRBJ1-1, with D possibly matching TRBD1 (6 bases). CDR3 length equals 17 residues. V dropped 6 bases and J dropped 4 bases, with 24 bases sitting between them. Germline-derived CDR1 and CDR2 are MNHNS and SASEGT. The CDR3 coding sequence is TGTGCCAGCAGCCTTTGGGGCAGGGGAGGAGGACCCACTGAAGCTTTCTTT. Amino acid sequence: CASSLWGRGGGPTEAFF.

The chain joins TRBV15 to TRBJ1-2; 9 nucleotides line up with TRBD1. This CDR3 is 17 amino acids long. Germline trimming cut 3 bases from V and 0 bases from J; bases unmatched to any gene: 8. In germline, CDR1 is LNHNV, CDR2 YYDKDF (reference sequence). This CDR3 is CATSSLTGGVTNYGYTF. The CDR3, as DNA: TGTGCCACCAGCAGTTTAACAGGGGGCGTGACTAACTATGGCTACACCTTC.

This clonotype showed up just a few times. The CDR3 region has the DNA TGCAGTGCTAGAGCGCAAGCGGGAGGCTCCTACGAGCAGTACTTC. It codes for CSARAQAGGSYEQYF. The chain carries TRBV20-1 and TRBJ2-7; 9 bases align to TRBD2. Per germline, CDR1 DFQATT and CDR2 SNEGSKA (reference sequence). This CDR3 region has 15 residues. Trimming took 1 base from V and 0 from J; bases not matched to a gene: 4.

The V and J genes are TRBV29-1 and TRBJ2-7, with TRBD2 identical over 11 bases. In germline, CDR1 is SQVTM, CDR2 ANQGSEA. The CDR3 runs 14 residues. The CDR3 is CSERVAGGLREQYF. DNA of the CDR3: TGCAGTGAAAGGGTAGCGGGAGGGTTGAGAGAGCAGTACTTC.

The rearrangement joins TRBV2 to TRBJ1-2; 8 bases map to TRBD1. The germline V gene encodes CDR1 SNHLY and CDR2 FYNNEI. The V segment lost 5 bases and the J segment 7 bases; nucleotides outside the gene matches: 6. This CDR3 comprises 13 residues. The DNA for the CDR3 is TGTGCCAGCAGTCTCAGGGGGCCCACTGGCTACACCTTC. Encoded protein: CASSLRGPTGYTF.

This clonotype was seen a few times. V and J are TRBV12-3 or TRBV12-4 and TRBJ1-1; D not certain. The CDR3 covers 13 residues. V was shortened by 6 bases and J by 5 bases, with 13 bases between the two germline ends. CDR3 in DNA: TGTGCCAGCAGGTTGGAGGGTTTTACTGAAGCTTTCTTT. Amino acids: CASRLEGFTEAFF.

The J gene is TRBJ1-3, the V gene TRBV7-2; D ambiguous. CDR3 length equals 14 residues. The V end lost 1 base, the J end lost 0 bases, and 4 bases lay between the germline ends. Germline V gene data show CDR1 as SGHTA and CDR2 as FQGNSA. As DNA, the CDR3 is TGTGCCAGCAGCTTAGTCTTCTCTGGAAACACCATATATTTT. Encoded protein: CASSLVFSGNTIYF.

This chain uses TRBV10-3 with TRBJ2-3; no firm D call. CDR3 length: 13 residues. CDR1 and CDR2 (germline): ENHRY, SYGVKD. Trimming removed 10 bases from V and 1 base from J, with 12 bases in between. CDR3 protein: CASTPRGTDTQYF. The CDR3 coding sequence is TGTGCCAGCACCCCCCGAGGCACAGATACGCAGTATTTT.

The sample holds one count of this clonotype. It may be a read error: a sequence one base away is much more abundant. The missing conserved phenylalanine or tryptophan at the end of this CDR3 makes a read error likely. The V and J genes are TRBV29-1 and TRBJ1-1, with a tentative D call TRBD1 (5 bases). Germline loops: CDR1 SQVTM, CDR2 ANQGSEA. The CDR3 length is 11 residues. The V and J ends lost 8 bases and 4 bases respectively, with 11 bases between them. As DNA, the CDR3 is TGCAGCTGGGGGGAGCTCACTGAAGCTTTCTTA. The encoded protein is CSWGELTEAFL.